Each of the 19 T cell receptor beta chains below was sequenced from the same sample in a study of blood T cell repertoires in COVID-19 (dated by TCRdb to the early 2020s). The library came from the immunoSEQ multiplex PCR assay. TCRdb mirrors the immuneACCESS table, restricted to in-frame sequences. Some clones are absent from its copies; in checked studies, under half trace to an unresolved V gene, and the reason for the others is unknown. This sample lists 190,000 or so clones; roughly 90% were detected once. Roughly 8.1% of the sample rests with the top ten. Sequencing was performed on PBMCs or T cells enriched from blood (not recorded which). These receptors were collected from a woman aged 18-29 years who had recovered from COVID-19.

The CDR3, as DNA: TGTGCCAGCAGCTTGTTAGGGACAGGGGACTTAGCCAAAAACATTCAGTACTTC. Amino acids: CASSLLGTGDLAKNIQYF. The chain carries TRBV5-4 and TRBJ2-4; TRBD1 matches at 10 bases. The CDR3 has 18 amino acids. Trimming took 1 base from V and 0 from J; bases not matched to a gene: 7. Germline loops: CDR1 SGHNT, CDR2 YYREEE (reference sequence). The variable domain in full, with the rest retrieved from reference TRBV5-4 and TRBJ2-4, is ETGVTQSPTHLIKTRGQQVTLRCSSQSGHNTVSWYQQALGQGPQFIFQYYREEENGRGNFPPRFSGLQFPNYSSELNVNALELDDSALYLCASSLLGTGDLAKNIQYFGAGTRLSVL.

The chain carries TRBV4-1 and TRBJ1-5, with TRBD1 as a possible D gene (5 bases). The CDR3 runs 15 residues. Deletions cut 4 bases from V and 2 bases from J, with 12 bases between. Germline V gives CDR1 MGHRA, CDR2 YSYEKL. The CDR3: CASSPGRAGNQPQHF. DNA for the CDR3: TGCGCCAGCAGCCCCGGCAGGGCCGGCAATCAGCCCCAGCATTTT.

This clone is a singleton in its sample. DNA for the CDR3: TGTGCCAGCAGCCCCCAGCGGGGGGGCGGCACAGATACGCAGTATTTT. It translates to CASSPQRGGGTDTQYF. The chain is built from TRBV7-9 and TRBJ2-3; TRBD2 matches 10 bases. After removal of 5 bases from V and 1 base from J, the junction contained 6 bases not matched to a gene. The CDR3 is made up of 16 amino acids. Germline assignment: CDR1 SEHNR and CDR2 FQNEAQ (reference sequence).

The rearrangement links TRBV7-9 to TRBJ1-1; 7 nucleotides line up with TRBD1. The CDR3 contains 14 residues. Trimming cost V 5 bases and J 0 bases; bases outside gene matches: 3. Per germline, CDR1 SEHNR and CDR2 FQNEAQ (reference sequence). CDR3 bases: TGTGCCAGCAGCGAGGGGGCCATGAACACTGAAGCTTTCTTT. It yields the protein CASSEGAMNTEAFF. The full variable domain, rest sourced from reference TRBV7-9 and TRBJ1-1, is DTGVSQNPRHKITKRGQNVTFRCDPISEHNRLYWYRQTLGQGPEFLTYFQNEAQLEKSRLLSDRFSAERPKGSFSTLEIQRTEQGDSAMYLCASSEGAMNTEAFFGQGTRLTVV.

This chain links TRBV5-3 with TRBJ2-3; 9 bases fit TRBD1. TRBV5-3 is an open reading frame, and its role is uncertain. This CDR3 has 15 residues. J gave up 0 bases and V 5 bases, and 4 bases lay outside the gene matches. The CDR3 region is CARRYTGGSTDTQYF. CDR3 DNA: TGTGCCAGAAGGTACACAGGGGGCAGCACAGATACGCAGTATTTT.

The CDR3 protein is CASSLTAGGLDEQFF. The CDR3 coding sequence is TGTGCCAGCAGCTTGACAGCGGGGGGGCTCGATGAGCAGTTCTTC. The chain links TRBV7-9 to TRBJ2-1, with 10 bases that match TRBD2. The J segment lost 8 bases and the V segment lost 3 bases, leaving 7 bases of the junction unmatched. CDR3 length equals 15 residues. Germline V gives CDR1 SEHNR, CDR2 FQNEAQ (reference sequence).

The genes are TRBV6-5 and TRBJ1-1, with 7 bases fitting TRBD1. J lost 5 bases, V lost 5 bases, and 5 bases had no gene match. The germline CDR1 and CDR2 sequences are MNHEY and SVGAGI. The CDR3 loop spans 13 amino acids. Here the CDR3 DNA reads TGTGCCAGCAGTCTAGCACAGGGGACTGAAGCTTTCTTT. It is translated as CASSLAQGTEAFF.

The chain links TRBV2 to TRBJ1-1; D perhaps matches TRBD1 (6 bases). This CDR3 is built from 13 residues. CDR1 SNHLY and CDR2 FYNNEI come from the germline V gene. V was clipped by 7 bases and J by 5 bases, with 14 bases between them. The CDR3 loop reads CASISGRGTEAFF. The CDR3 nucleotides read TGTGCCAGCATATCAGGGAGGGGGACTGAAGCTTTCTTT.

CDR3 residues: CASSLGGGGTEAFF. The DNA for the CDR3 is TGCGCCAGCAGCTTAGGAGGGGGCGGGACTGAAGCTTTCTTT. The rearrangement uses TRBV5-1 and TRBJ1-1; 7 bases match TRBD1. CDR3 size: 14 residues. Germline CDR1 SGHRS, CDR2 YFSETQ. Trimming took 2 bases from V and 5 from J; bases not matched to a gene: 6.

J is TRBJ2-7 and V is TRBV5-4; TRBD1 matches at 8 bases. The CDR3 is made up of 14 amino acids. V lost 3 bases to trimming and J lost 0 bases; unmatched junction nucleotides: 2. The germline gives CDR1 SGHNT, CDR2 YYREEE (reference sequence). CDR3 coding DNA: TGTGCCAGCAGCTCTACAGGGGGCTCCTACGAGCAGTACTTC. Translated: CASSSTGGSYEQYF.

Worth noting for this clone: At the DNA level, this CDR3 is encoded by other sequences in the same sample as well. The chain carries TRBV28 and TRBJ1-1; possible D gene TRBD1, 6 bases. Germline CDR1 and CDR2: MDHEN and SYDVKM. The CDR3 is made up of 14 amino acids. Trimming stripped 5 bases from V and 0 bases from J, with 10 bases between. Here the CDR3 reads CASSPGQLNTEAFF. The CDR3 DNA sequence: TGTGCCAGCAGTCCCGGACAGCTGAACACTGAAGCTTTCTTT. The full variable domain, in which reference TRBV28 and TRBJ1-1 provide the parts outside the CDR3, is DVKVTQSSRYLVKRTGEKVFLECVQDMDHENMFWYRQDPGLGLRLIYFSYDVKMKEKGDIPEGYSVSREKKERFSLILESASTNQTSMYLCASSPGQLNTEAFFGQGTRLTVV.

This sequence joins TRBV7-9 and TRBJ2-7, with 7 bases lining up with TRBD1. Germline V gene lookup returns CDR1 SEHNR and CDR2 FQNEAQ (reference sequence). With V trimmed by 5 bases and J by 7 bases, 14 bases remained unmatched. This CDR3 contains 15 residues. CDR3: CASSQRDSSPHEQYF. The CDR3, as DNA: TGTGCCAGCAGCCAGAGGGACAGTTCCCCTCATGAGCAGTACTTC.

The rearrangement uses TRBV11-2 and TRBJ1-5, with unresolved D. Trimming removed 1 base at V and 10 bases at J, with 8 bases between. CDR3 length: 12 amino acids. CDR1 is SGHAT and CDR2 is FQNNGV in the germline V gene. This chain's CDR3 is CASSLGRGPQHF. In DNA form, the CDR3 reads TGTGCCAGCAGCTTAGGTCGGGGTCCCCAGCATTTT.

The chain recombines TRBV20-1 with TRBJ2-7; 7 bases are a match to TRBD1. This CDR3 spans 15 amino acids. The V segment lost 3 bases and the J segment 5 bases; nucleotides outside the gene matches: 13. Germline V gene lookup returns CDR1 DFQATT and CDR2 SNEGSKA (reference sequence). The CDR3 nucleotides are TGCAGTGCTAGTCCGAACGACAGGGCAGGCCACGAGCAGTACTTC. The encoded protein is CSASPNDRAGHEQYF.

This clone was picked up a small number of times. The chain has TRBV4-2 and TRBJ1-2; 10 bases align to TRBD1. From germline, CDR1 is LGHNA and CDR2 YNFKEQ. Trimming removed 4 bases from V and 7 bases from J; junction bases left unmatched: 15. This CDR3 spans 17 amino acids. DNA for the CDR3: TGTGCCAGCAGCCCAAGACAGGGGGCGACGAAATCGGGTGGCTACACCTTC. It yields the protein CASSPRQGATKSGGYTF.

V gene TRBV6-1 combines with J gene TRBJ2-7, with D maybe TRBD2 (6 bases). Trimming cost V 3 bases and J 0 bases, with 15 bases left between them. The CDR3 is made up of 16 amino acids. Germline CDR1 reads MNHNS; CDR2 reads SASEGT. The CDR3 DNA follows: TGTGCCAGCAGTGAGGAGGGAGGTTTTCACTCCTACGAGCAGTACTTC. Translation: CASSEEGGFHSYEQYF.

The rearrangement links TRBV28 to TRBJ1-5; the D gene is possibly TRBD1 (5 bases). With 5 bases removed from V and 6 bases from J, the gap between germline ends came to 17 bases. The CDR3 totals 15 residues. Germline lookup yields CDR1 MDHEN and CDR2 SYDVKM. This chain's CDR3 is CASSPVAGRGQPQHF. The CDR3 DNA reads TGTGCCAGCAGTCCGGTGGCGGGGAGGGGTCAGCCCCAGCATTTT.

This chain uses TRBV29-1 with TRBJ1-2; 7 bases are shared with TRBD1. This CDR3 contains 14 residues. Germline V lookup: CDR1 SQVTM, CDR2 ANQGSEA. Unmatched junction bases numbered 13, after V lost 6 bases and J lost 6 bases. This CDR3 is CSVAHSDRSHGYTF. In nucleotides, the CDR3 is TGCAGCGTCGCCCATTCGGACAGGAGCCATGGCTACACCTTC.

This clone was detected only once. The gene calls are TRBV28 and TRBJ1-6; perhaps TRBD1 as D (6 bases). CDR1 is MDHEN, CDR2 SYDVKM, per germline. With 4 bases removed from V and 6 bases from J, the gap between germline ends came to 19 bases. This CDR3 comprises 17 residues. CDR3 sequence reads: CASSSPGGGLLNSPLHF. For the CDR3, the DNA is TGTGCCAGCAGTTCCCCGGGGGGCGGACTTCTTAATTCACCCCTCCACTTT. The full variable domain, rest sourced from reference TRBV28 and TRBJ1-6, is DVKVTQSSRYLVKRTGEKVFLECVQDMDHENMFWYRQDPGLGLRLIYFSYDVKMKEKGDIPEGYSVSREKKERFSLILESASTNQTSMYLCASSSPGGGLLNSPLHFGNGTRLTVT.